What follows are 30 T cell receptor beta chains derived from one specimen sequenced in a study of PD-L1 blockade in urothelial cancer. Here immunoSEQ multiplex PCR was the method, and the copy in TCRdb shows in-frame clones only, minus some. The table shows about 88,000 clones, with around nine tenths occurring only once. The sequenced sample was PBMCs, obtained around atezolizumab (anti-PD-L1) treatment. These receptors originate from a man in his fifties or sixties with urothelial cancer.

The V call is TRBV14, the J call TRBJ2-5; D is unresolved. With 5 bases removed from V and 5 bases from J, the gap between germline ends came to 9 bases. CDR3 size: 12 residues. The germline V gene encodes CDR1 SGHDN and CDR2 FVKESK. CDR3 sequence (DNA): TGTGCCAGCAGCGCTCCGAGGGAGACCCAGTACTTC. Protein sequence: CASSAPRETQYF.

The V gene is TRBV19, the J gene TRBJ2-3; TRBD2 is a possible D gene (6 bases). The CDR3 runs to 15 residues. V lost 2 bases to trimming and J lost 3 bases, with 12 bases between them. CDR1 is LNHDA, CDR2 SQIVND, per germline (reference sequence). CDR3 amino acids: CASSIIPGVTDTQYF. In DNA form, the CDR3 reads TGTGCCAGTAGTATAATTCCGGGGGTTACAGATACGCAGTATTTT.

The V gene is TRBV7-2, the J gene TRBJ1-4; 8 positions agree with TRBD1. Trimming cost V 5 bases and J 10 bases; bases outside gene matches: 9. Germline CDR1 is SGHTA and CDR2 is FQGNSA. This CDR3 contains 14 residues. CDR3 amino acids: CASSPPGGAGKLFF. Here the CDR3 DNA reads TGTGCCAGCAGCCCACCAGGGGGCGCAGGAAAACTGTTTTTT.

V and J are TRBV27 and TRBJ2-7, with TRBD1 matching 9 bases. Germline CDR1 and CDR2: MNHEY and SMNVEV (reference sequence). V dropped 3 bases and J dropped 1; count of bases not matched to a gene: 4. The CDR3 runs to 15 residues. The CDR3 reads CASSFLTGGSYEQYF. The CDR3 bases are TGTGCCAGCAGTTTTTTGACAGGGGGGTCCTACGAGCAGTACTTC.

The V gene is TRBV30, the J gene TRBJ1-2; no firm D call. The germline V gene encodes CDR1 GTSNPN and CDR2 SVGIG (reference sequence). The CDR3 contains 13 residues. With 4 bases removed from V and 2 bases from J, the gap between germline ends came to 11 bases. For the CDR3, the DNA is TGTGCCTGGAACCGGGAGATAAACTATGGCTACACCTTC. Translation: CAWNREINYGYTF.

The CDR3 nucleotides read TGCAGCGTTACTGACAGGACCCCCGGGAAATACGAGCAGTACTTC. Translating it yields CSVTDRTPGKYEQYF. V usage is TRBV29-1 and J usage is TRBJ2-7, with D possibly matching TRBD1 (6 bases). This CDR3 contains 15 residues. V was shortened by 5 bases and J by 4 bases, with 21 bases between the two germline ends. Germline assignment: CDR1 SQVTM and CDR2 ANQGSEA.

This rearrangement joins TRBV2 to TRBJ2-1; the D is unclear. The CDR3 consists of 14 residues. Looked up from germline, CDR1 is SNHLY and CDR2 is FYNNEI. Trimming removed 8 bases at V and 8 bases at J, with 19 bases between. CDR3 sequence reads: CASVLGRDNYEQFF. The CDR3 DNA follows: TGTGCCAGCGTCCTCGGTCGAGACAATTATGAGCAGTTCTTC.

CDR3 region: CASRTAISYEQYF. CDR3 in DNA: TGTGCCAGCCGGACAGCTATCTCCTACGAGCAGTACTTC. V gene TRBV28 combines with J gene TRBJ2-7; tentatively, D is TRBD1 (6 bases). This CDR3 comprises 13 residues. Germline CDR1 reads MDHEN; CDR2 reads SYDVKM. Trimming stripped 8 bases from V and 0 bases from J, with 11 bases between. Full variable domain (outside the CDR3, taken from reference TRBV28 and TRBJ2-7): DVKVTQSSRYLVKRTGEKVFLECVQDMDHENMFWYRQDPGLGLRLIYFSYDVKMKEKGDIPEGYSVSREKKERFSLILESASTNQTSMYLCASRTAISYEQYFGPGTRLTVT.

V and J are TRBV28 and TRBJ1-2; 11 bases align to TRBD1. The CDR3 runs 14 residues. The V gene end was trimmed by 5 bases and the J gene end by 8 bases; junction bases not matched to a gene: 7. Per germline, CDR1 MDHEN and CDR2 SYDVKM. CDR3 sequence: CASSEGQGAGGYTF. CDR3 bases: TGTGCCAGCAGTGAAGGACAGGGGGCCGGAGGCTACACCTTC.

V gene TRBV4-1 combines with J gene TRBJ1-4; no clear D. The CDR3 has 12 amino acids. V was clipped by 0 bases and J by 8 bases, with 4 bases between them. Germline CDR1 and CDR2: MGHRA and YSYEKL. For the CDR3, the DNA is TGCGCCAGCAGCCAAGATCGGGAAAAACTGTTTTTT. This gives the protein CASSQDREKLFF.

The CDR3 DNA sequence: TGTGCCAGCAACCAGCGGCCAAACTATGGCTACACCTTC. It translates to CASNQRPNYGYTF. The chain links TRBV2 to TRBJ1-2; D remains unclear. The V gene lost 7 bases and the J gene lost 2 bases, with 11 bases spanning the gap. The CDR3 consists of 13 residues. CDR1 SNHLY and CDR2 FYNNEI come from the germline V gene. The whole variable domain, filled in from reference TRBV2 and TRBJ1-2, reads EPEVTQTPSHQVTQMGQEVILRCVPISNHLYFYWYRQILGQKVEFLVSFYNNEISEKSEIFDDQFSVERPDGSNFTLKIRSTKLEDSAMYFCASNQRPNYGYTFGSGTRLTVV.

This chain uses TRBV7-8 with TRBJ2-7, with 11 bases that match TRBD2. V trimming: 5 bases; J trimming: 4 bases; junction bases outside the gene matches: 10. Germline V gives CDR1 SGHVS, CDR2 FQNEAQ. The CDR3 is 16 amino acids. CDR3 amino acids: CASSPPIRLAGYEQYF. The CDR3 coding sequence is TGTGCCAGCAGCCCACCTATACGACTAGCGGGGTACGAGCAGTACTTC.

The rearrangement joins TRBV7-3 to TRBJ2-3; TRBD2 aligns across 9 bases. Per germline, CDR1 SGHTA and CDR2 FQGTGA. This CDR3 is 14 amino acids long. V lost 6 bases to trimming and J lost 1 base; unmatched junction nucleotides: 2. The CDR3 protein is CASSRTSGTDTQYF. CDR3 in DNA: TGTGCCAGCAGTAGGACTAGCGGCACAGATACGCAGTATTTT.

The chain couples TRBV9 to TRBJ2-3, with D possibly being TRBD2 (5 bases). V was shortened by 3 bases and J by 4 bases, with 12 bases between the two germline ends. The CDR3 length is 14 residues. Per germline, CDR1 SGDLS and CDR2 YYNGEE. DNA of the CDR3: TGTGCCAGCAGCGCCGGACTGATCGCAGATACGCAGTATTTT. This sequence encodes CASSAGLIADTQYF.

This clone was detected once. This rearrangement joins TRBV10-2 to TRBJ2-3; the match to TRBD2 covers 7 bases. Looked up from germline, CDR1 is WSHSY and CDR2 is SAAADI. CDR3 size: 14 residues. J lost 3 bases, V lost 2 bases, and 2 bases had no gene match. This chain's CDR3 is CASSERGETDTQYF. The DNA of the CDR3 is TGCGCCAGCAGTGAGCGGGGGGAGACAGATACGCAGTATTTT.

This clone was seen a single time. The chain combines TRBV21-1 with TRBJ2-7; the table's D call, TRBD2, was not checked against the DNA. TRBV21-1 is an annotated pseudogene. The CDR3 runs to 16 residues. The CDR3, as DNA: TGTGCCAGCAAACAGGGGAGACTAGCGGCGTCCTACGAGCAGTACTTC. It yields the protein CASKQGRLAASYEQYF.

The rearrangement uses TRBV5-1 and TRBJ2-1, with TRBD2 identical over 8 bases. V shed 4 bases, J shed 8 bases, and the junction held 5 bases outside the gene matches. The CDR3 runs to 13 residues. CDR1 and CDR2 (germline): SGHRS, YFSETQ. CDR3 loop: CASSVGLAHEQFF. Written as DNA, the CDR3 is TGCGCCAGCAGCGTTGGACTAGCCCATGAGCAGTTCTTC.

V gene TRBV6-5 combines with J gene TRBJ2-3; 11 bases are shared with TRBD2. The germline gives CDR1 MNHEY, CDR2 SVGAGI. The V segment lost 2 bases and the J segment 9 bases; nucleotides outside the gene matches: 10. This CDR3 region has 16 residues. The CDR3 reads CASSYEASGGYGTQYF. The CDR3 DNA sequence: TGTGCCAGCAGTTACGAGGCTAGCGGGGGGTACGGGACGCAGTATTTT.

The gene calls are TRBV7-2 and TRBJ1-6; no clear D gene. In germline, CDR1 is SGHTA, CDR2 FQGNSA. The CDR3 runs 14 residues. The V end lost 5 bases, the J end lost 8 bases, and 13 bases lay between the germline ends. The CDR3 region has the DNA TGTGCCAGCAGCCCTAGAAGTGGAGATTCACCCCTCCACTTT. It translates to CASSPRSGDSPLHF.

The chain is built from TRBV19 and TRBJ1-5; D possibly corresponds to TRBD1 (6 bases). Trimming cost V 3 bases and J 5 bases, with 11 bases left between them. CDR3 size: 14 residues. Germline-derived CDR1 and CDR2 are LNHDA and SQIVND (reference sequence). The CDR3 nucleotides are TGTGCCAGTAGTATCACAGGGAGTCATCAGCCCCAGCATTTT. Its translation: CASSITGSHQPQHF.

This sequence joins TRBV2 and TRBJ2-1; a weak D match, TRBD2 (6 bases). There are 13 residues in the CDR3. V shed 5 bases and J shed 6 bases, with 11 bases lying between them. Per germline, CDR1 SNHLY and CDR2 FYNNEI. This chain's CDR3 is CASSWDSGNEQFF. Here the CDR3 DNA reads TGTGCCAGCAGTTGGGACTCGGGCAATGAGCAGTTCTTC.

V is TRBV7-9 and J is TRBJ2-3, with TRBD1 identical over 8 bases. V shed 2 bases, J shed 9 bases, and the junction held 16 bases outside the gene matches. Per germline, CDR1 SEHNR and CDR2 FQNEAQ (reference sequence). CDR3 length: 17 residues. The CDR3 region is CASSLYRTGSLTVTQYF. CDR3 sequence (DNA): TGTGCCAGCAGCTTATATCGGACAGGGTCTTTGACCGTAACGCAGTATTTT.

The chain is built from TRBV5-4 and TRBJ1-4; the D is unclear. Germline CDR1 is SGHNT and CDR2 is YYREEE (reference sequence). The V end lost 7 bases, the J end lost 1 base, and 5 bases lay between the germline ends. The CDR3 runs 12 residues. Written as DNA, the CDR3 is TGTGCCAGCGGCGGAACTAATGAAAAACTGTTTTTT. Protein: CASGGTNEKLFF.

The rearrangement uses TRBV9 and TRBJ2-2; no firm D call. There are 18 residues in the CDR3. Germline CDR1 and CDR2: SGDLS and YYNGEE. The V gene lost 0 bases and the J gene lost 0 bases, with 15 bases spanning the gap. The CDR3 sequence is CASSVGPSHRSNTGELFF. Written as DNA, the CDR3 is TGTGCCAGCAGCGTAGGGCCCTCGCACCGATCGAACACCGGGGAGCTGTTTTTT.

This chain uses TRBV7-9 with TRBJ1-4, with unresolved D. This CDR3 has 15 residues. The V gene lost 5 bases and the J gene lost 5 bases, with 15 bases spanning the gap. Germline values: CDR1 SEHNR, CDR2 FQNEAQ (reference sequence). The CDR3 region is CASSPKGGLNEKLFF. CDR3 bases: TGTGCCAGCAGCCCAAAGGGAGGTCTAAATGAAAAACTGTTTTTT. Using reference TRBV7-9 and TRBJ1-4 for the parts outside the CDR3, the full variable domain is DTGVSQNPRHKITKRGQNVTFRCDPISEHNRLYWYRQTLGQGPEFLTYFQNEAQLEKSRLLSDRFSAERPKGSFSTLEIQRTEQGDSAMYLCASSPKGGLNEKLFFGSGTQLSVL.

The genes are TRBV6-6 and TRBJ1-5, with TRBD1 matching 7 bases. Trimming took 4 bases from V and 5 from J; bases not matched to a gene: 5. CDR1 is MNHNY and CDR2 is SVGAGI in the germline V gene (reference sequence). CDR3 length equals 14 residues. CDR3 region: CASSFPDRDQPQHF. The CDR3 nucleotides are TGTGCCAGCAGTTTCCCCGACAGGGATCAGCCCCAGCATTTT.

This clone was observed a handful of times. This chain links TRBV12-2 with TRBJ2-2; the DNA was not compared with TRBD1, the D call given in the table. TRBV12-2 is given as a pseudogene. There are 16 residues in the CDR3. CDR3 protein: CASRRDRGRDTGELFF. In nucleotides, the CDR3 is TGTGCAAGTCGTCGAGACAGGGGTAGGGACACCGGGGAGCTGTTTTTT.

This clone was seen just once. The V and J genes are TRBV15 and TRBJ2-7; maybe TRBD1 (6 bases). CDR3 length equals 16 residues. Germline values: CDR1 LNHNV, CDR2 YYDKDF (reference sequence). V lost 1 base and J lost 2, with 15 bases in between. The CDR3 spells CATSRGPRGSAYEQYF. The CDR3 nucleotides are TGTGCCACCAGCAGAGGGCCGAGGGGGTCGGCCTACGAGCAGTACTTC.

J is TRBJ1-4 and V is TRBV7-2; the D gene is possibly TRBD1 (5 bases). Trimming removed 5 bases at V and 5 bases at J, with 12 bases between. The germline V gene has CDR1 SGHTA and CDR2 FQGNSA. The CDR3 length is 14 residues. The CDR3 DNA is TGTGCCAGCAGCCTAAATAGGGGAAATGAAAAACTGTTTTTT. Translating it yields CASSLNRGNEKLFF.

The rearrangement links TRBV5-1 to TRBJ2-7, with 7 bases fitting TRBD1. Germline V gene sequence: CDR1 SGHRS, CDR2 YFSETQ. This CDR3 has 13 amino acids. J was trimmed by 2 bases and V by 5 bases; bases with no gene match: 4. The CDR3 bases are TGCGCCAGCAGTTTGACAGGGACCTACGAGCAGTACTTC. This sequence encodes CASSLTGTYEQYF.